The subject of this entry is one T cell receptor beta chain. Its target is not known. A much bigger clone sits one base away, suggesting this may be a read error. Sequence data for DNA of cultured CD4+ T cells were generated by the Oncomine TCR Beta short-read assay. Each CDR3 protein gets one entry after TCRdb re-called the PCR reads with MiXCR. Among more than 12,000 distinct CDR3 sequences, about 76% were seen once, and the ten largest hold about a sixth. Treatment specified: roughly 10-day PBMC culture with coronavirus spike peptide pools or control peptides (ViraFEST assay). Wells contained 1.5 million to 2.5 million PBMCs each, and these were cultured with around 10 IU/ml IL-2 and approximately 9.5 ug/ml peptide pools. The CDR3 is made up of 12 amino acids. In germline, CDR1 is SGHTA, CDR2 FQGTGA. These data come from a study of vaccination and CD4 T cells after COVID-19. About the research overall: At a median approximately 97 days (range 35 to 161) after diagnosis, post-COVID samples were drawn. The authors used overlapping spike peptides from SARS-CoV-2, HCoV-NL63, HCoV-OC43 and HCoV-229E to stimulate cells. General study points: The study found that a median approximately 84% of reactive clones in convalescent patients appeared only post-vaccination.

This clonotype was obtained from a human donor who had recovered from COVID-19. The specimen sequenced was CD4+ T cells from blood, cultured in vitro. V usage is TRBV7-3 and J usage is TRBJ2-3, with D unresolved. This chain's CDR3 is CTSSLYSDTQYF. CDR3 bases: TGTACCAGCAGCTTATACTCGGATACGCAGTATTTT.